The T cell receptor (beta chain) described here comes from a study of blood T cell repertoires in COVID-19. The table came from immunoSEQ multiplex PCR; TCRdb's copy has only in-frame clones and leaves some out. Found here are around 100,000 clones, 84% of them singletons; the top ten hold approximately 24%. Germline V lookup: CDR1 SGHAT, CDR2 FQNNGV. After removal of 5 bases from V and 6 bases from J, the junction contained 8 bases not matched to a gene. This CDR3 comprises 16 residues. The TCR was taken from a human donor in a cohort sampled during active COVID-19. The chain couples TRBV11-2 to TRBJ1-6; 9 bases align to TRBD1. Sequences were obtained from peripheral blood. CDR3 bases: TGTGCCAGCAGCCCCTACGACAGGGGGGTTAATTCACCCCTCCACTTT. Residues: CASSPYDRGVNSPLHF.